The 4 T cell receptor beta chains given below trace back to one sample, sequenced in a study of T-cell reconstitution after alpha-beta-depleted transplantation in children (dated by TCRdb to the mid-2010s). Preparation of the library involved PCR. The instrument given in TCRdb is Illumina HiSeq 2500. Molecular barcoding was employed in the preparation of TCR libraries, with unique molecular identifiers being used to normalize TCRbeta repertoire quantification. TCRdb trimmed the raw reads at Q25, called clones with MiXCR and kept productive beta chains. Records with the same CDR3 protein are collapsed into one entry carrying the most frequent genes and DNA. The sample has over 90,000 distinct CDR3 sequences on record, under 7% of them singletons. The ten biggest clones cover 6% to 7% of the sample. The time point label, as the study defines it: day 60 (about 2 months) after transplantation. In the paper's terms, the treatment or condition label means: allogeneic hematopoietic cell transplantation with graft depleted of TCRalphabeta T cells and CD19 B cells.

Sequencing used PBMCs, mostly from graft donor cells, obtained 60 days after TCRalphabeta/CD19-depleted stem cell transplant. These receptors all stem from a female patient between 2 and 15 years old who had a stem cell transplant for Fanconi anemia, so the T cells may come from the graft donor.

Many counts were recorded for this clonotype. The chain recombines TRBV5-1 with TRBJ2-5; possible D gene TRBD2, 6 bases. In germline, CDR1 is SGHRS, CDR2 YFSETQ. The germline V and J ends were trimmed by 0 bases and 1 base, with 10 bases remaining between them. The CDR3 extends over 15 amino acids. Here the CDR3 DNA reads TGCGCCAGCAGCTTGGGGGGGGAACCCCAAGAGACCCAGTACTTC. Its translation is CASSLGGEPQETQYF.

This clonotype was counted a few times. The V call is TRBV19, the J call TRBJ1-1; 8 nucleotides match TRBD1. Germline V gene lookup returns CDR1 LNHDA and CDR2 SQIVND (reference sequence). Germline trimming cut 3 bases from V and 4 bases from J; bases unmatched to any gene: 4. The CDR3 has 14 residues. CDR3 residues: CASSMTGAGTEAFF. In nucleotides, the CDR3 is TGTGCCAGTAGTATGACAGGGGCGGGCACTGAAGCTTTCTTT.

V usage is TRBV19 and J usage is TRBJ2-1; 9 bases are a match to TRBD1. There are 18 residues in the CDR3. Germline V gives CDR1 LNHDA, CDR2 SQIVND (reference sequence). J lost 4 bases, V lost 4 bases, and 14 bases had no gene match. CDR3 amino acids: CASSTDRSGTGRYNEQFF. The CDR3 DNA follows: TGTGCCAGTAGTACGGACCGATCCGGGACAGGGCGTTACAATGAGCAGTTCTTC.

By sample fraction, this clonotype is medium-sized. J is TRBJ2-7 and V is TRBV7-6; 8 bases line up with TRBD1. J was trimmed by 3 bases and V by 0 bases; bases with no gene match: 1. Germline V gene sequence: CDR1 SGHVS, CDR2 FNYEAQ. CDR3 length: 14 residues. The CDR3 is CASSLATGDYEQYF. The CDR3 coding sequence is TGTGCCAGCAGCTTAGCGACAGGGGACTACGAGCAGTACTTC.